This is a list of T cell receptor beta chains from one sample in a study of cytomegalovirus exposure and HLA in healthy donors. Clones were read by immunoSEQ multiplex PCR, and TCRdb kept only the in-frame ones, dropping some. The sample has around 160,000 clones, 80% seen once; the top ten hold approximately 1.8%. Source material: PBMCs. The receptors here all came from a human donor in good health. Both conserved end residues are part of each CDR3. A D gene is named only where the DNA matches it firmly. A row's size may be missing; if present it is once, few, many or a size class.

>TRBJ2-3|NA|NA|TRBV29-1
TGCAGCGGTAAAGACAAGGAGACGCAGTATTTT
CSGKDKETQYF
>TRBJ2-7|NA|TRBD1|TRBV7-2
TGTGCCAGCAGCCCCGGGACAGGGGGACGTTACGAGCAGTACTTC
CASSPGTGGRYEQYF
>TRBJ1-1|NA|NA|TRBV2
TGTGCCAGCAGTGTTGATCGACACCTAGAAGCTTTCTTT
CASSVDRHLEAFF
>TRBJ2-7|few|TRBD1|TRBV5-1
TGCGCCAGCAGCTTTTTACAGGGGATAATGAACGAGCAGTACTTC
CASSFLQGIMNEQYF
>TRBJ2-3|NA|TRBD1|TRBV9
TGTGCCAGCAGCACCCCGACAGGGGGCGCGGCGGATACGCAGTATTTT
CASSTPTGGAADTQYF
>TRBJ2-2|NA|TRBD2|TRBV7-3
TGTGCCAGCAGCTTAAGTCTAGCGGGGAGATCGACGAACACCGGGGAGCTGTTTTTT
CASSLSLAGRSTNTGELFF
>TRBJ1-3|once|NA|TRBV10-3
TGTGCCATCAGTGAGGACGGGGATATATCTGGAAACACCATATATTTT
CAISEDGDISGNTIYF
>TRBJ2-5|NA|TRBD2|TRBV11-3
TGTGCCAGCAGCACGTCCACTAGCGGGGGGCTAGAGACCCAGTACTTC
CASSTSTSGGLETQYF
>TRBJ2-3|NA|NA|TRBV2
TGTGCCAGCAGTGGGTACAAGGTGACTAGCACAGATACGCAGTATTTT
CASSGYKVTSTDTQYF
>TRBJ1-1|NA|NA|TRBV18
TGTGCCAGCTCACCAACAGATTTGAACACTGAAGCTTTCTTT
CASSPTDLNTEAFF
>TRBJ1-5|NA|NA|TRBV6-5
TGTGCCAGCAGCCGCGATATAAGCAATCAGCCCCAGCATTTT
CASSRDISNQPQHF
>TRBJ1-6|NA|TRBD1|TRBV5-6
TGTGCCAGCAGCTACGGACAGGGAAGAAATTCACCCCTCCACTTT
CASSYGQGRNSPLHF
>TRBJ1-2|NA|NA|TRBV9
TGTGCCAGCAGCGTAACCCTAACTCTTAACTATGGCTACACCTTC
CASSVTLTLNYGYTF
>TRBJ1-3|NA|TRBD1|TRBV9
TGTGCCAGCAGCTTCGAGGACAGGGGCAGAAACACCATATATTTT
CASSFEDRGRNTIYF
>TRBJ1-5|NA|TRBD1|TRBV28
TGTGCCAGCAGCCCTAGGACAGGGGGCAATCAGCCCCAGCATTTT
CASSPRTGGNQPQHF
>TRBJ1-5|NA|NA|TRBV19
TGTGCCAGTAGTACTCCCGTGGGGGGGCGCGGAACCGGTCAGCCCCAGCATTTT
CASSTPVGGRGTGQPQHF
>TRBJ1-5|few|NA|TRBV6-1
TGTGCCAGCAGTCTAAGTAGGGGGAGCAATCAGCCCCAGCATTTT
CASSLSRGSNQPQHF
>TRBJ2-3|NA|TRBD1|TRBV27
TGTGCCAGCAGTTTATATGGACAGGGGTTAAATACGCAGTATTTT
CASSLYGQGLNTQYF
>TRBJ2-3|once|TRBD1|TRBV7-6
TGTGCCAGCAGCACGAGACAGGGGATGGTCCCAGATACGCAGTATTTT
CASSTRQGMVPDTQYF
>TRBJ2-5|NA|NA|TRBV15
TGTGCCACCAGCACAGTACTCATAGCGGAGCAAGAGACCCAGTACTTC
CATSTVLIAEQETQYF
>TRBJ2-1|once|TRBD2|TRBV2
TGTGCCAGCAGTCATCCGGGACTAGCGGGGGAGAATGAGCAGTTCTTC
CASSHPGLAGENEQFF
>TRBJ2-7|NA|NA|TRBV27
TGTGCCAGCAGTTTAACATCCAGGGCCCACGAGCAGTACTTC
CASSLTSRAHEQYF
>TRBJ2-2|NA|TRBD2|TRBV7-2
TGTGCCAGCAGCTTAGAGGCGGGGGGGCTCCCCGGGGAGCTGTTTTTT
CASSLEAGGLPGELFF
>TRBJ1-1|few|NA|TRBV10-3
TGTGCCATCAGTGAGGCCGGGGATGCTGAAGCTTTCTTT
CAISEAGDAEAFF
>TRBJ2-1|NA|TRBD2|TRBV18
TGTGCCAGCTCAGGACAGCGGGGGGGCCCCGATGAGCAGTTCTTC
CASSGQRGGPDEQFF
>TRBJ2-3|NA|NA|TRBV11-2
TGTGCCAGCAGCTTAGACCCCTACCCGCCAGATACGCAGTATTTT
CASSLDPYPPDTQYF
>TRBJ2-5|NA|TRBD2|TRBV27
TGTGCCAGCAGTTTTCGGTGGATAGCGGGGGAACAAGAGACCCAGTACTTC
CASSFRWIAGEQETQYF
>TRBJ2-6|NA|NA|TRBV13
TGTGCCAGCAGCTCCAGGGTTGCTGGGGCCAACGTCCTGACTTTC
CASSSRVAGANVLTF
>TRBJ2-1|NA|TRBD2|TRBV9
TGTGCCAGCAGCCCAACGGGGGGTACGTATGAGCAGTTCTTC
CASSPTGGTYEQFF
>TRBJ2-5|NA|NA|TRBV20-1
TGCAGTGCTCTCCAAGAGACCCAGTACTTC
CSALQETQYF
>TRBJ1-4|once|TRBD1|TRBV19
TGTGCCAGTAGTCCAACAGGGGGTGAAAAACTGTTTTTT
CASSPTGGEKLFF
>TRBJ2-3|NA|NA|TRBV19
TGTGCCAGTAGTACCCCCTCCCGACTAACAGATACGCAGTATTTT
CASSTPSRLTDTQYF
>TRBJ2-7|NA|NA|TRBV12-5
TGTGCTAGTGATGTATCCACAGGGTTCTACGAGCAGTACTTC
CASDVSTGFYEQYF
>TRBJ2-5|once|NA|TRBV4-3
TGCGCCAGCAGCCAGGGGGGGCGGGAGACCCAGTACTTC
CASSQGGRETQYF
>TRBJ2-3|NA|NA|TRBV14
TGTGCCAGCAGCCAACAAAAGACAGCATACTCGAGCACAGATACGCAGTATTTT
CASSQQKTAYSSTDTQYF
>TRBJ2-5|NA|TRBD1|TRBV5-3
TGTGCCAGAAGAGACAGGGGGCCCGAGACCCAGTACTTC
CARRDRGPETQYF
>TRBJ1-2|NA|NA|TRBV7-2
TGTGCCAGCAGCTTTACGGTGAACTATGGCTACACCTTC
CASSFTVNYGYTF
>TRBJ1-4|NA|TRBD1|TRBV7-6
TGTGCCAGCAGTTGGGACAGCTCAACTAATGAAAAACTGTTTTTT
CASSWDSSTNEKLFF
>TRBJ2-7|NA|TRBD1|TRBV7-8
TGTGCCAGCAGCCTAGAAGCCGAGACAGGGCTTTACTACGAGCAGTACTTC
CASSLEAETGLYYEQYF
>TRBJ1-1|NA|TRBD1|TRBV5-1
TGCGCCAGCAGACAAAATACAGGGGTCATGAACACTGAAGCTTTCTTT
CASRQNTGVMNTEAFF
>TRBJ1-1|once|NA|TRBV14
TGTGCCAGCAGCGAGATCGACAGATTGGAAGCTTTCTTT
CASSEIDRLEAFF
>TRBJ2-6|NA|TRBD2|TRBV5-4
TGTGCCAGCAACCCGGGGGGGGGTTCTCCTGGGGCCAACGTCCTGACTTTC
CASNPGGGSPGANVLTF
>TRBJ1-6|NA|TRBD1|TRBV2
TGTGCCAGCAGTAACAGGGGTTTAATGAATTCACCCCTCCACTTT
CASSNRGLMNSPLHF
>TRBJ1-4|once|NA|TRBV7-9
TGTGCCAGCAGTAATCCCGGAGAACTGTTTTTT
CASSNPGELFF
>TRBJ2-1|once|NA|TRBV7-2
TGTGCCAGCAGCCCCCGCCCGGGGGGCCCGTTTTTCGAGCAGTTCTTC
CASSPRPGGPFFEQFF
>TRBJ2-1|once|NA|TRBV12-2
TGTGCAAGTCGCTTAGTCCCCTCTGGCGGGGGGGCCTCGAATGAGCAGTTCTTC
CASRLVPSGGGASNEQFF
>TRBJ1-6|NA|NA|TRBV6-5
TGTGCCAGCAGTCGGGCCCGGGACACACCCCTCCACTTT
CASSRARDTPLHF
>TRBJ2-7|NA|NA|TRBV7-9
TGTTCCAGCAGCGTTGGGGGAAAACGAGGACAGCCCTCCTACGAGCAGTACTTC
CSSSVGGKRGQPSYEQYF
>TRBJ2-3|NA|NA|TRBV5-4
TGTGCCAGCAGCTTGGGGGGGGGCTGGACAGATACGCAGTATTTT
CASSLGGGWTDTQYF
>TRBJ1-4|NA|NA|TRBV2
TGTGCCAGCATCGGGGGAAAACTGTTTTTT
CASIGGKLFF
>TRBJ1-1|NA|NA|TRBV9
TGTGCCAGCAGCCTCCTGAGTGGCCGGGGGGACACTGAAGCTTTCTTT
CASSLLSGRGDTEAFF
>TRBJ2-6|NA|NA|TRBV10-3
TGTGCCACCCAAGAGGGAACTCGTGCTGGGGCCAACGTCCTGACTTTC
CATQEGTRAGANVLTF
>TRBJ1-1|NA|TRBD1|TRBV19
TGTGCCAGTAGTAGGACCGGGACAGCGAACACTGAAGCTTTCTTT
CASSRTGTANTEAFF
>TRBJ2-2|NA|NA|TRBV5-6
TGTGCCAGCAGCTCTAATATCGCGGAGCTGTTTTTT
CASSSNIAELFF
>TRBJ2-3|NA|NA|TRBV4-3
TGCGCCAGCAGCCAAGAATCGGATACGCAGTATTTT
CASSQESDTQYF